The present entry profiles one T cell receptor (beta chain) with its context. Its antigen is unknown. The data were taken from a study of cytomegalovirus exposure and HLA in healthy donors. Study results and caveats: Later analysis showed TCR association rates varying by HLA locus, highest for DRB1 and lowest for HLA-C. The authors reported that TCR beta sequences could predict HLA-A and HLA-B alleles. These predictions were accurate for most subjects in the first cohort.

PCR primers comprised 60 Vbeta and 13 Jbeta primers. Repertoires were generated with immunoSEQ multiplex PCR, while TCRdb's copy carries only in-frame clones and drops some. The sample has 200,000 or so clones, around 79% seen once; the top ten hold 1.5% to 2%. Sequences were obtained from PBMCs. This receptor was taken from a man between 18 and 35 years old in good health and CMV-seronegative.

CDR3 sequence reads: CASILSWTEAFF. The CDR3 DNA sequence: TGTGCCAGTATACTGTCGTGGACTGAAGCTTTCTTT. The chain employs TRBV19 and TRBJ1-1, with D unclear. Trimming removed 7 bases from V and 5 bases from J, with 11 bases in between. CDR1 is LNHDA, CDR2 SQIVND, per germline (reference sequence). The CDR3 is made up of 12 amino acids.